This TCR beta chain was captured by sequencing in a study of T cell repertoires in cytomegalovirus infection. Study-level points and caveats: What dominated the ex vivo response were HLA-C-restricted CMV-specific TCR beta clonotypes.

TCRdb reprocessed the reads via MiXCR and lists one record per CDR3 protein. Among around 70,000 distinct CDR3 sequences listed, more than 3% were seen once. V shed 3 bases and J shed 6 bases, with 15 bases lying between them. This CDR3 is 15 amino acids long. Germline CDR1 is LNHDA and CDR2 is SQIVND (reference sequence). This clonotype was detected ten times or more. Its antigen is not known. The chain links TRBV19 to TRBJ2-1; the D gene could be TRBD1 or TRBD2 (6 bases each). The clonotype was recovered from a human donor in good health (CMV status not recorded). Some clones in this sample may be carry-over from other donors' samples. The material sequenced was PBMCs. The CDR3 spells CASSIRGGVGNEQFF. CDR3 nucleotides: TGTGCCAGTAGTATCAGGGGCGGGGTAGGCAATGAGCAGTTCTTC.